This TCR beta chain is from a study of metastatic and nonmetastatic thyroid tumors. Study at large: Where malignant and benign thyroid patients were concerned, repertoires were compared across blood and tumor or nodule tissue.

As processed by the authors: Clinicopathological groups differed in CDR3, with these differences serving to build a distant-metastasis classifier for papillary thyroid cancer. TCRdb reprocessed the PCR reads using MiXCR. These V and J calls are TCRdb output, not the study's own analysis. There are approximately 12,000 clones in the sample; around 29% occur only once, and more than 15% lies in the top ten. Study results and limitations: A significant increase in TCR beta diversity was reportedly seen in malignant thyroid tumors relative to benign nodules, in blood and tumor.

Germline CDR1 and CDR2: SNHLY and FYNNEI. Trimming removed 8 bases at V and 10 bases at J, with 9 bases between. CDR3 length: 10 residues. None of the patients had undergone any treatment ahead of thyroid surgery. This clone is categorized as medium-sized (0.01 to 0.1%). No antigen is known for it. Specimen: tumor tissue. The clonotype originates from a male donor with papillary thyroid cancer or a benign thyroid nodule (not recorded which). Some clones in this sample may be carry-over from other donors' samples. V gene TRBV2 combines with J gene TRBJ2-4, with TRBD2 as a possible D gene (6 bases). The CDR3 nucleotides read TGTGCCAGCGGGGGGTTTATTCAGTACTTC. Its translation: CASGGFIQYF.